These 6 T cell receptor beta chains came from one sample sequenced in a study of cytomegalovirus exposure and HLA in healthy donors. Primers included in the PCR were 60 Vbeta and 13 Jbeta primers. Here immunoSEQ multiplex PCR was the method, and the copy in TCRdb shows in-frame clones only, minus some. Of roughly 220,000 clones listed, approximately 68% are singletons. Input material: PBMCs. All receptors derive from a woman in her thirties in good health and CMV-seronegative.

This clone was seen only once. V is TRBV9 and J is TRBJ2-5, with 16 bases lining up with TRBD2. The germline CDR1 and CDR2 sequences are SGDLS and YYNGEE. CDR3 length: 19 amino acids. V gave up 3 bases and J gave up 3 bases; unmatched junction bases: 11. The CDR3: CASSALGTSGGAFEETQYF. DNA for the CDR3: TGTGCCAGCAGCGCCCTCGGGACTAGCGGGGGGGCTTTCGAAGAGACCCAGTACTTC.

The chain couples TRBV11-2 to TRBJ1-1, with D possibly matching TRBD1 (6 bases). V lost 1 base and J lost 0, with 15 bases in between. Germline CDR1 is SGHAT and CDR2 is FQNNGV. The CDR3 runs to 17 residues. The CDR3 region is CASSLGGAGAMNTEAFF. The CDR3 DNA reads TGTGCCAGCAGCTTAGGTGGCGCGGGGGCCATGAACACTGAAGCTTTCTTT. The full variable domain, rest sourced from reference TRBV11-2 and TRBJ1-1, is EAGVAQSPRYKIIEKRQSVAFWCNPISGHATLYWYQQILGQGPKLLIQFQNNGVVDDSQLPKDRFSAERLKGVDSTLKIQPAKLEDSAVYLCASSLGGAGAMNTEAFFGQGTRLTVV.

This chain uses TRBV2 with TRBJ1-1, with D possibly matching TRBD1 (5 bases). The CDR3 contains 15 residues. The V end was cut by 5 bases, the J end by 4 bases, with 17 bases between. Germline assignment: CDR1 SNHLY and CDR2 FYNNEI. CDR3 amino acids: CASSLTDTSSTEAFF. The CDR3, as DNA: TGTGCCAGCAGTCTGACGGACACGTCTTCCACTGAAGCTTTCTTT.

The rearrangement links TRBV27 to TRBJ2-3; the match to TRBD2 covers 7 bases. V was pared by 6 bases and J by 4 bases, with 7 bases of the junction left unmatched. This CDR3 region has 14 residues. CDR1 MNHEY and CDR2 SMNVEV come from the germline V gene (reference sequence). DNA of the CDR3: TGTGCCAGCAGCCAAACGGGGGGATCAGATACGCAGTATTTT. Encoded protein: CASSQTGGSDTQYF.

The genes are TRBV7-9 and TRBJ2-7; the match to TRBD2 covers 13 bases. The V segment lost 3 bases and the J segment 9 bases; nucleotides outside the gene matches: 8. Germline V gene data show CDR1 as SEHNR and CDR2 as FQNEAQ (reference sequence). This CDR3 has 15 amino acids. CDR3 sequence reads: CASSLGTSGALGQYF. The CDR3 bases are TGTGCCAGCAGCTTGGGGACTAGCGGGGCTTTGGGGCAGTACTTC. The variable domain in full, with the rest retrieved from reference TRBV7-9 and TRBJ2-7, is DTGVSQNPRHKITKRGQNVTFRCDPISEHNRLYWYRQTLGQGPEFLTYFQNEAQLEKSRLLSDRFSAERPKGSFSTLEIQRTEQGDSAMYLCASSLGTSGALGQYFGPGTRLTVT.

This clone was seen a handful of times. This chain uses TRBV29-1 with TRBJ1-5, with 7 nucleotides matching TRBD1. The V segment lost 4 bases and the J segment 7 bases; nucleotides outside the gene matches: 4. CDR3 length equals 12 residues. Germline CDR1 SQVTM, CDR2 ANQGSEA. The DNA for the CDR3 is TGCAGCGTTGGACAGGGCTCCCAGCCCCAGCATTTT. Amino acid sequence: CSVGQGSQPQHF.